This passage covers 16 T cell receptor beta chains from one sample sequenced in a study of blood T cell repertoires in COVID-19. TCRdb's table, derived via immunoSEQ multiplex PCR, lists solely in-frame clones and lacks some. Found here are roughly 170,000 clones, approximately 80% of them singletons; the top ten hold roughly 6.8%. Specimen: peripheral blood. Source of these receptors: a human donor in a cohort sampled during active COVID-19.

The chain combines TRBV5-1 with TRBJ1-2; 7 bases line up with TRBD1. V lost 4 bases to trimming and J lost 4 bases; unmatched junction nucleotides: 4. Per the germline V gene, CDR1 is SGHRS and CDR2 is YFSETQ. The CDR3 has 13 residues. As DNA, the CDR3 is TGCGCCAGCAGCCCGGACAGGAGCTATGGCTACACCTTC. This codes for CASSPDRSYGYTF.

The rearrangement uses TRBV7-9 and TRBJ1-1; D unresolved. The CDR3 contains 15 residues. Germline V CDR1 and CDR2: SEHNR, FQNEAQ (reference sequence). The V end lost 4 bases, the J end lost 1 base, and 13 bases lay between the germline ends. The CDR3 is CASSWRGSTNTEAFF. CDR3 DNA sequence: TGTGCCAGCAGCTGGAGAGGCTCCACGAACACTGAAGCTTTCTTT.

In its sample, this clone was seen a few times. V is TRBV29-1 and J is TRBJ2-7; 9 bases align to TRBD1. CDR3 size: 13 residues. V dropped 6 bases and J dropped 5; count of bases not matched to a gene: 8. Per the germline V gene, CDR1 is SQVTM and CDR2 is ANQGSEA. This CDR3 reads CSVGDRAVNEQYF. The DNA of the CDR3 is TGCAGCGTGGGGGACAGGGCGGTTAACGAGCAGTACTTC.

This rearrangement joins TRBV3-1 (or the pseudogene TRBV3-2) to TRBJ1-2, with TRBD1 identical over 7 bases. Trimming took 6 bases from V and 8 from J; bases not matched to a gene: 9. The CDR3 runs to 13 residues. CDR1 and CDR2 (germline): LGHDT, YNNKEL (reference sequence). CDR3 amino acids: CASRSRQGIGYTF. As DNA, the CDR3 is TGTGCCAGCAGATCCAGACAGGGAATCGGCTACACCTTC.

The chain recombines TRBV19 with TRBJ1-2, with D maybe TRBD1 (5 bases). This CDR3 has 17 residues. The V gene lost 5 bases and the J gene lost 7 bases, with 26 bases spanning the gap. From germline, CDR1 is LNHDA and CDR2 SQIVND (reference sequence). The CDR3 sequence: CASSPTGGAGFVRGYTF. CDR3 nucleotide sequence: TGTGCCAGTAGTCCAACGGGTGGGGCCGGGTTTGTTCGTGGCTACACCTTC.

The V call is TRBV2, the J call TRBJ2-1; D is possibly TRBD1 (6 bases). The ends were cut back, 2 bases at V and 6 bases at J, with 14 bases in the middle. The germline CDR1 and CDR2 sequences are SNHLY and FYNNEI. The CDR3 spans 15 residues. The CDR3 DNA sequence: TGTGCCAGCAGTGAATCGTCAGGGGTTGGCAATGAGCAGTTCTTC. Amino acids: CASSESSGVGNEQFF.

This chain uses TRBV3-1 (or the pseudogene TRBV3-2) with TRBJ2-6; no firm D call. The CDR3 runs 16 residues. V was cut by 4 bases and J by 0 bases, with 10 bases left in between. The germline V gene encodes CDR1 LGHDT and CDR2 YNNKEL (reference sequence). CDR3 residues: CASSPTETSGANVLTF. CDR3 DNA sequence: TGTGCCAGCAGCCCCACAGAGACCTCTGGGGCCAACGTCCTGACTTTC.

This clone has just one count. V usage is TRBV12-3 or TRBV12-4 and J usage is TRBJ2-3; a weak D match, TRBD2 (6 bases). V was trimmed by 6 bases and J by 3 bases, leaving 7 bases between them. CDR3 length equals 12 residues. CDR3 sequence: CASRGRTDTQYF. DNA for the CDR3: TGTGCCAGCAGGGGGAGGACAGATACGCAGTATTTT.

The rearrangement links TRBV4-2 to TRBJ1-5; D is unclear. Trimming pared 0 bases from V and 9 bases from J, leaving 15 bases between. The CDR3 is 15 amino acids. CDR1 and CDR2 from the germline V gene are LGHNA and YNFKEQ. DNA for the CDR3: TGTGCCAGCAGCCAAGATGGCACCTCAGGATCGCCCCAGCATTTT. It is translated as CASSQDGTSGSPQHF.

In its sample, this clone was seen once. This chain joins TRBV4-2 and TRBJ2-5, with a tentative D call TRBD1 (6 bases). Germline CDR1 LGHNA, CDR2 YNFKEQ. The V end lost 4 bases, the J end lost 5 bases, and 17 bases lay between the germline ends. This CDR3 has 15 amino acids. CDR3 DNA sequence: TGTGCCAGCAGCCCAGTCCAGGGGTCCGGGGAGACCCAGTACTTC. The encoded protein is CASSPVQGSGETQYF.

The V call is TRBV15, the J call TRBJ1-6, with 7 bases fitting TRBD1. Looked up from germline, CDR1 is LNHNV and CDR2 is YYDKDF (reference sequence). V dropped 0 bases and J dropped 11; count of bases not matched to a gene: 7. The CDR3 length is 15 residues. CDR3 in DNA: TGTGCCACCAGCAGAGACCGAAGGGACAGCGCACCCCTCCACTTT. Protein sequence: CATSRDRRDSAPLHF.

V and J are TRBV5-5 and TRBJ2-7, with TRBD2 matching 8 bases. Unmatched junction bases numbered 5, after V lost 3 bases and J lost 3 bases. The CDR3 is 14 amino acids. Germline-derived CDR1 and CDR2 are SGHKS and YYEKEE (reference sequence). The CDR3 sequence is CASSSGGVRYEQYF. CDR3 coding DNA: TGTGCCAGCAGCTCCGGGGGGGTCCGCTACGAGCAGTACTTC.

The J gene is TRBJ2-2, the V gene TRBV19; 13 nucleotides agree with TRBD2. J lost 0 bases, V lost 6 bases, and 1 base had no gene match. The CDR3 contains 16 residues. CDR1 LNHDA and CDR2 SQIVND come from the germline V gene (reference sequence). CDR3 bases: TGTGCCAGTAGAGGGACTAGCGGGACGAACACCGGGGAGCTGTTTTTT. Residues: CASRGTSGTNTGELFF. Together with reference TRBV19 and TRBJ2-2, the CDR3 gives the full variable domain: DGGITQSPKYLFRKEGQNVTLSCEQNLNHDAMYWYRQDPGQGLRLIYYSQIVNDFQKGDIAEGYSVSREKKESFPLTVTSAQKNPTAFYLCASRGTSGTNTGELFFGEGSRLTVL.

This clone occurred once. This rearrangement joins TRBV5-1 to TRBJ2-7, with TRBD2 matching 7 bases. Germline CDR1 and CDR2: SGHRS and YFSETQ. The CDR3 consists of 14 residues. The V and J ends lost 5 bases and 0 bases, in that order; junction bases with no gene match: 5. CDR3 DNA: TGCGCCAGCAGGGTAGGGACTACCTCCTACGAGCAGTACTTC. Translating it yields CASRVGTTSYEQYF.

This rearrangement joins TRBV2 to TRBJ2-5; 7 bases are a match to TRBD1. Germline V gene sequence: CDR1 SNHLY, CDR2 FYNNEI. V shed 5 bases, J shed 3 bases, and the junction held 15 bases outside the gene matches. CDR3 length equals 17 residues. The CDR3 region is CASSRRQGANLKETQYF. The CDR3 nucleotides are TGTGCCAGCAGTCGAAGACAGGGAGCCAACCTAAAAGAGACCCAGTACTTC.

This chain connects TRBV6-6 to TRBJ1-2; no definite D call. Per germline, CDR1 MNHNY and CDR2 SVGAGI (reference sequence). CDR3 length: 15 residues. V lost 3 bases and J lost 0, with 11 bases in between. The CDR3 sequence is CASSYFPDSNYGYTF. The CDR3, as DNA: TGTGCCAGCAGTTATTTTCCGGACTCTAACTATGGCTACACCTTC.